Below are 7 T cell receptor beta chains sequenced from a single sample in a study of T-cell reconstitution after alpha-beta-depleted transplantation in children. It was with unique molecular identifiers that the TCRbeta library was prepared. Using its own MiXCR run on the PCR reads, TCRdb lists one record per CDR3 protein. The sample holds about 980,000 distinct CDR3 sequences, about 30% seen once. This sample comprised PBMCs, mostly from graft donor cells, obtained 360 days after TCRalphabeta/CD19-depleted stem cell transplant. The receptor source for this set is a boy under two years old who had a stem cell transplant for SCID, so the T cells may come from the graft donor.

The chain uses TRBV20-1 and TRBJ1-1; D not resolved. V dropped 1 base and J dropped 5 bases, with 8 bases sitting between them. Germline CDR1 and CDR2: DFQATT and SNEGSKA (reference sequence). CDR3 length equals 12 residues. CDR3 in amino acids: CSARGSVTEAFF. As DNA, the CDR3 is TGCAGTGCTAGAGGGTCGGTTACTGAAGCTTTCTTT.

The rearrangement uses TRBV5-1 and TRBJ2-5; D unresolved. The CDR3 has 14 amino acids. The V end lost 2 bases, the J end lost 0 bases, and 8 bases lay between the germline ends. Germline CDR1 and CDR2: SGHRS and YFSETQ. This CDR3 is CASSFWTDQETQYF. DNA of the CDR3: TGCGCCAGCAGCTTCTGGACGGACCAAGAGACCCAGTACTTC.

The rearrangement uses TRBV29-1 and TRBJ2-3; weak D call: TRBD2 (6 bases). The ends were cut back, 7 bases at V and 1 base at J, with 12 bases in the middle. Germline loops: CDR1 SQVTM, CDR2 ANQGSEA. The CDR3 runs to 13 residues. The CDR3 reads CSGGVFGTDTQYF. The CDR3 nucleotides are TGCAGCGGGGGGGTCTTCGGCACAGATACGCAGTATTTT.

The chain joins TRBV18 to TRBJ2-7, with D perhaps matching TRBD1 (6 bases). The V gene's germline CDR1 is KGHSH and CDR2 LQKENI. V shed 2 bases and J shed 6 bases, with 23 bases lying between them. The CDR3 contains 17 residues. Written as DNA, the CDR3 is TGTGCCAGCTCACCAAAAGGGTTAAGACAGGTGGGTAGCGAGCAGTACTTC. Its translation: CASSPKGLRQVGSEQYF. The full variable domain, rest sourced from reference TRBV18 and TRBJ2-7, is NAGVMQNPRHLVRRRGQEARLRCSPMKGHSHVYWYRQLPEEGLKFMVYLQKENIIDESGMPKERFSAEFPKEGPSILRIQQVVRGDSAAYFCASSPKGLRQVGSEQYFGPGTRLTVT.

CDR3 protein: CASSPRGADTGELFF. The CDR3 coding sequence is TGTGCCAGCAGCCCCCGGGGCGCGGACACCGGGGAGCTGTTTTTT. The chain carries TRBV12-3 or TRBV12-4 and TRBJ2-2; D tentatively fits TRBD1 or TRBD2 (5 bases each). The CDR3 runs 15 residues. Trimming removed 6 bases from V and 3 bases from J, with 14 bases in between.

The chain links TRBV27 to TRBJ2-5; TRBD1 matches 10 bases. The germline gives CDR1 MNHEY, CDR2 SMNVEV (reference sequence). Trimming at V came to 2 bases and at J to 5 bases, leaving 8 bases not matched to a gene. The CDR3 is 16 amino acids. DNA for the CDR3: TGTGCCAGCAGTTTACTCACGACAGGGGGCCCGGAGACCCAGTACTTC. Protein sequence: CASSLLTTGGPETQYF.

The chain recombines TRBV19 with TRBJ1-4, with 10 nucleotides matching TRBD1. V gave up 6 bases and J gave up 6 bases; unmatched junction bases: 4. This CDR3 has 14 residues. CDR1 is LNHDA, CDR2 SQIVND, per germline (reference sequence). The CDR3 DNA reads as TGTGCCAGTAGGACAGGGGGCGCGGATGAAAAACTGTTTTTT. This translates into CASRTGGADEKLFF.